The entry below describes one T cell receptor (beta chain). Its antigen is as yet unknown. The CDR3 has 16 amino acids. The germline V gene encodes CDR1 MNHEY and CDR2 SMNVEV (reference sequence). V was clipped by 5 bases and J by 2 bases, with 19 bases between them. The sample is drawn from a study of cytomegalovirus exposure and HLA in healthy donors. The study, taken as a whole, reports: Sequencing artifact likely explains a cluster of highly shared sequence variants. In a later analysis, fewer than 20,000 TCR beta sequences were associated with HLA alleles at 0.05 false discovery rate. TCR beta chain V- and J-gene trimming was linked, in a later analysis, to a missense variant in DCLRE1C. Among TCR beta chains of equal frequency, HLA-associated ones were more clonally expanded in a later analysis.

Primers for the PCR totalled 60 Vbeta and 13 Jbeta. Here immunoSEQ multiplex PCR was the method, and the copy in TCRdb shows in-frame clones only, minus some. Here the sample spans 190,000 or so clones, around 86% being singletons. The sample taken for sequencing was PBMCs. This sequence joins TRBV27 and TRBJ2-7; a weak D match, TRBD1 (6 bases). The TCR originated in a woman in her forties or fifties in good health and CMV-seropositive. The CDR3 nucleotides are TGTGCCAGCAGTCCACTTGTGGGGACAAAAGCCTACGAGCAGTACTTC. Translated, it gives CASSPLVGTKAYEQYF.